This TCR beta chain was identified during a study of Ad26.COV2.S vaccination and SARS-CoV-2 variants. Deletions cut 8 bases from V and 0 bases from J, with 17 bases between. CDR1 and CDR2 (germline): LNHDA, SQIVND (reference sequence). The CDR3 is made up of 16 amino acids. Libraries were prepared by immunoSEQ multiplex PCR; TCRdb keeps only in-frame clonotypes and omits some of them. Of 300,000 to 400,000 clones listed, approximately 86% were seen once; the top ten hold around a tenth. Findings of the study overall: Those who received vaccine or placebo ended up with similar non-spike TCR breadth. TCR breadth and depth estimates may have understated total T cell responses.

As for this clone: Its antigen is undetermined.

Treatment in this sample: approximately 18 received Ad26.COV2.S at low or high dose, single or two shots; about five received placebo; per-sample allocation not given. Samples came from day 63 after the first vaccine or placebo injection. This chain joins TRBV19 and TRBJ1-5; D is unclear. The sequence was collected from a person aged 18 to 65 who received the Ad26.COV2.S COVID-19 vaccine or a placebo. The source material was peripheral blood, sampled in a trial of Ad26.COV2.S vaccine versus placebo. The CDR3 reads CASYRSHQNSNQPQHF. CDR3 nucleotide sequence: TGTGCCAGTTACCGCTCACACCAGAATAGCAATCAGCCCCAGCATTTT.